This T cell receptor beta chain was sequenced for a study of shared clonotypes between healthy human individuals (dated by TCRdb to the early 2020s). Background on the whole study: The cohort comprised two women and a few men aged 18 to 49 years. To estimate repertoire size and how much clonotype sharing occurs between individuals, the study deeply sequenced the blood TCR repertoires of five healthy adults. Different laboratories and diverse techniques were used to prepare libraries and sequence TCR repertoires, to increase sequencing depth and limit assay-specific biases. Leukapheresis yielded between about 0.85 and 9 billion PBMCs per donor. For each donor, CD4 naive and CD4 memory were each given three plates, CD8 naive was given two plates, and CD8 memory was given one plate.

The CDR1 and CDR2 encoded by the germline V gene are KGHSH and LQKENI. The trim is 4 bases for V and 2 bases for J, with a gap of 16 bases between the germline ends. From cysteine to phenylalanine, the CDR3 is 16 amino acids long. The only DNA kept is the CDR3, 48 bases in frame from the first base. As regards this clone: This receptor's antigen is unknown. No base-level quality is on record; no much larger clone is a single base apart.

Using the deep immunoSEQ assay, multiplex PCR amplified TCR CDR3 regions from genomic DNA. Extracted genomic DNA from each cell subset was distributed evenly across all wells of several immunoSEQ 96-well plates, and each plate was treated as a replicate. For sorted subsets, approximately 0.2 ug of genomic DNA, equivalent to around 30,000 T cell genomes, went into each replicate PCR. Purified libraries were measured with a Qubit 3.0 fluorometer, size-checked on a Bioanalyzer 2100, and measured again with the KAPA Library Quantification kit. A separate single-read 150-cycle Illumina NextSeq 550 flow cell was used to sequence each immunoSEQ 96-well plate. The authors' analysis ran thus. Because only junctional sequences without quality scores were contained in the immunoSEQ output, filtering matching that applied to full-length reads could not be performed. Sequences were annotated with PyIR, a Python wrapper for IgBLAST v1.9, using IMGT germline references to assign V/J genes and CDR3. Reads with weak V/J assignments (E-value above 1e-6), missing CDR3, stop codons, out-of-frame junctions, or ambiguous translated residues were removed. V3J clonotypes were defined by identical inferred V gene, J gene, and CDR3 amino acid sequence. The percentage overlap between two repertoires was calculated by dividing the number of shared unique clonotypes by the size of the smaller repertoire. Three approaches were used to assess repertoire richness: RTK rarefaction, the Chao1 estimator, and Recon v2.1 estimates of unobserved clonotypes. Generation probabilities were computed with OLGA for all TCRbeta clonotypes obtained by the gDNA method from several donors. TCRdb provides this immuneACCESS table in a form limited to in-frame rearrangements. Some clones are lacking; in checked studies, under half of them reflect an unresolved V gene, and why the rest are absent is not known. That table furnishes V, J and clone size, whereas the DNA furnished D and trimming. This sample gives about 2.3 million clones in total; approximately 93% of them show up just once. In total, the top ten clones hold 0.35% to 0.45% of the sample.

What the work shows at the level of the full study, not this receptor alone: Even with the large sequencing depth, rarefaction of the sorted-subset datasets indicated that sequencing was incomplete. Because the study included a small number of donors, the genetic and exposure-history diversity represented was limited. Sampling was limited to blood, and TCR repertoires in tissue likely differ from TCR repertoires in blood. Based on pairwise subsampling, the degree of clonotype sharing among donors was expected to be affected by sequencing depth. Naive subsets generally had larger estimated clonotype richness than memory subsets did. Higher generation probabilities were observed for clonotypes shared by all four sorted-subset donors than for non-shared clonotypes. About 5% of naive CD4, 3.5% of naive CD8, about 2.1% of memory CD4, and about 0.4% of memory CD8 clonotypes were shared across a few donors.

The donors were healthy, HIV-negative adults who had no recently reported acute infections or vaccinations. Every donor was a Caucasian adult residing in Nashville, Tennessee, USA. CD4+ T cells were enriched by magnetic negative selection; naive cells were then positively selected on CD45RA, and the negative fraction formed the memory subset. Blood was obtained by leukapheresis, after which PBMCs were separated by Ficoll-Histopaque density gradient centrifugation and cryopreserved in liquid nitrogen vapor phase. Analytical flow cytometry was used to check the purity and quantity of every magnetically sorted T cell population. Genomic DNA was isolated from every sorted fraction and measured by UV absorbance on a Nanodrop 2000c.

The chain is encoded by TRBV18 joined to TRBJ2-3; the D gene is possibly TRBD2, with 6 bases matching. Sequenced material: naive CD4+ T cells from PBMCs. This specimen's cell subset or site label, per the study, means: CD45RA+ positively selected. The TCR comes from a young man in good health. Some clones in this sample may be carry-over from other donors' samples. CDR3 reads: CASSLNPGLHTDTQYF. The DNA is as follows: TGTGCCAGCTCACTGAACCCGGGACTTCACACAGATACGCAGTATTTT.